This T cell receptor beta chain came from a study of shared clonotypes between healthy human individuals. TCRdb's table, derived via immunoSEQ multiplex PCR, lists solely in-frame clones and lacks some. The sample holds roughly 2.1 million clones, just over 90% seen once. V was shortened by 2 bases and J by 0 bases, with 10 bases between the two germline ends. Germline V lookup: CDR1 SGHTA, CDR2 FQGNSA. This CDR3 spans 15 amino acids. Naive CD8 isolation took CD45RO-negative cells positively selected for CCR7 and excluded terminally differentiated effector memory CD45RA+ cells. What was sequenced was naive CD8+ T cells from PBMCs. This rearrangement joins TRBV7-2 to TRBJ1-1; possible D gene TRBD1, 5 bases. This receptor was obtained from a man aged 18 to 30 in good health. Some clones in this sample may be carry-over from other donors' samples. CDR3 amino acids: CASSLPGRLNTEAFF. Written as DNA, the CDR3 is TGTGCCAGCAGCTTACCGGGACGGCTGAACACTGAAGCTTTCTTT.